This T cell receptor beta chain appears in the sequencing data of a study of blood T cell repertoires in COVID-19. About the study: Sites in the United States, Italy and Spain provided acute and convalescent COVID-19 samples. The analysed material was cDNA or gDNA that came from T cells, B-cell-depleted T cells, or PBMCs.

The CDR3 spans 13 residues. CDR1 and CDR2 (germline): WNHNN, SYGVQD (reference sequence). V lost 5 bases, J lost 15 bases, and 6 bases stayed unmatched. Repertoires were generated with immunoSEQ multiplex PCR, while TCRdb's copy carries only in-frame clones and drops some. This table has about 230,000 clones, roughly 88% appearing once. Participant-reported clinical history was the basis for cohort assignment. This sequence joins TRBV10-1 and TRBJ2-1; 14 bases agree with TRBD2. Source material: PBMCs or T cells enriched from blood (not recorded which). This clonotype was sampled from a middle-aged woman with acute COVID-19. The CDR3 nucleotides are TGCGCCAGCAGTAGGACTAGCGGGGGGATCCGGTTCTTC. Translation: CASSRTSGGIRFF.